Listed below are T cell receptor beta chains from one sample, sequenced in a study of T cell responses to AZD1222 COVID-19 vaccine. Assay: immunoSEQ multiplex PCR; the TCRdb copy retains only in-frame clones and omits some. The repertoire holds 120,000 or so clones, more than 65% seen once, with around 27% in the top ten. Specimen: peripheral blood, collected 28 days after the second AZD1222 dose. Source of these receptors: an adult who received the AZD1222 COVID-19 vaccine. The CDR3 runs from the conserved cysteine through the conserved F or W. The D gene is left open where the match is weak. The size of a clone is reported for some rows only, either as once, few or many, or as a class for expanded clones.

CASGRDPYYTDTQYF,TGTGCCAGCGGGAGGGACCCTTACTACACAGATACGCAGTATTTT,TRBD2,TRBJ2-3,TRBV9,NA
CASGGGQLYNSPLHF,TGTGCCAGTGGGGGGGGACAGCTATATAATTCACCCCTCCACTTT,TRBD1,TRBJ1-6,TRBV28,NA
CASSFTGTSSEQYF,TGTGCCAGCAGCTTTACTGGGACTAGCTCCGAGCAGTACTTC,TRBD2,TRBJ2-7,TRBV11-3,NA
CASSQSGTDNQPQHF,TGTGCCAGCAGCCAATCGGGGACGGACAATCAGCCCCAGCATTTT,NA,TRBJ1-5,TRBV16,NA
CASSWGPTLSGNTIYF,TGTGCCAGCAGTTGGGGGCCTACACTCTCTGGAAACACCATATATTTT,NA,TRBJ1-3,TRBV2,NA
CASSTTNRGTDRSPLHF,TGTGCCAGCAGTACGACAAACAGGGGTACGGACAGGTCACCCCTCCACTTT,TRBD1,TRBJ1-6,TRBV6-2/TRBV6-3,NA
CASRELVGEQYF,TGTGCCAGCAGAGAGCTGGTAGGCGAGCAGTACTTC,NA,TRBJ2-7,TRBV2,NA
CASAPGQEETQYF,TGTGCCAGCGCGCCGGGACAGGAAGAGACCCAGTACTTC,TRBD1,TRBJ2-5,TRBV7-2,NA
CASSQDVGQGLNSPLHF,TGTGCCAGCAGCCAAGATGTCGGACAGGGGCTTAATTCACCCCTCCACTTT,TRBD1,TRBJ1-6,TRBV14,NA
CASSVQGLNEKLFF,TGTGCCAGCAGCGTACAGGGGCTTAATGAAAAACTGTTTTTT,NA,TRBJ1-4,TRBV9,NA
CASSTTGGDEKLFF,TGTGCCAGCAGTACGACAGGGGGTGATGAAAAACTGTTTTTT,TRBD1,TRBJ1-4,TRBV6-5,NA
CATSRTQGARNQPQHF,TGTGCCACCAGCAGAACACAGGGGGCGAGAAATCAGCCCCAGCATTTT,TRBD1,TRBJ1-5,TRBV15,NA
CAWSGPGNYGYTF,TGTGCCTGGAGCGGACCGGGAAACTATGGCTACACCTTC,NA,TRBJ1-2,TRBV30,once
CASSGRNVGAFF,TGTGCCAGCAGCGGACGCAACGTCGGAGCTTTCTTT,NA,TRBJ1-1,TRBV11-3,NA
CASSPLITGAQAFF,TGTGCCAGCAGCCCCCTCATCACAGGGGCTCAAGCTTTCTTT,TRBD1,TRBJ1-1,TRBV7-3,NA
CASSFSLSYEQYF,TGTGCCAGCAGTTTCTCACTCTCCTACGAGCAGTACTTC,NA,TRBJ2-7,TRBV12-3/TRBV12-4,NA
CASKNSGGWNTGELFF,TGTGCCAGCAAGAATAGCGGGGGGTGGAACACCGGGGAGCTGTTTTTT,TRBD2,TRBJ2-2,TRBV7-2,NA
CASSFPIEGDPWRNTEAFF,TGTGCCAGCAGCTTTCCAATCGAGGGAGATCCCTGGAGGAACACTGAAGCTTTCTTT,NA,TRBJ1-1,TRBV12-1,NA
CASRLGQGGGYTF,TGTGCCAGCAGGTTAGGACAGGGAGGTGGCTACACCTTC,TRBD1,TRBJ1-2,TRBV28,NA
CASEERWTVNSPLHF,TGTGCCAGCGAAGAACGCTGGACAGTTAATTCACCCCTCCACTTT,NA,TRBJ1-6,TRBV2,NA
CASSEEVRLYEQYF,TGTGCCAGCAGTGAAGAGGTCAGGCTCTACGAGCAGTACTTC,NA,TRBJ2-7,TRBV6-1,NA
CASSIVGNTIYF,TGTGCCAGTAGTATCGTCGGAAACACCATATATTTT,NA,TRBJ1-3,TRBV19,NA
CASSLVGTQIEKKLFF,TGCGCCAGCAGCTTGGTGGGTACCCAGATTGAAAAGAAACTGTTTTTT,NA,TRBJ1-4,TRBV5-1,NA
CASSLLSSSDTGELFF,TGCGCCAGCAGCTTGTTATCCTCTTCTGACACCGGGGAGCTGTTTTTT,NA,TRBJ2-2,TRBV5-1,few
CASTATGGVAQHF,TGTGCCAGTACCGCGACAGGGGGGGTGGCCCAGCATTTT,TRBD1,TRBJ1-5,TRBV19,NA